The source of this TCR beta chain is a study of blood T cells in healthy people across ages (dated by TCRdb to 2013 to 2016). Looking at the study overall: In model experiments, template switching captured about one uniquely barcoded TCR beta cDNA molecule for every two T cells. Age-related changes in TCR beta repertoire diversity were measured in the study by deep sequencing normalized with unique cDNA molecular identifiers. Four age groups were formed from the donors: young (average approximately 15 years), middle-aged (approximately 42), aged (roughly 59) and long-lived (roughly 88). Donors of different ages were randomly distributed across sequencing lanes to avoid experimental bias. For two donors (one aged 18 to 30 and one aged 80 or older), the study analyzed two additional independent replicas of 1 million unique cDNA reads from the same blood draw. Beyond this particular receptor, the publication reports: Donor CMV infection status was unknown, potentially confounding age-related changes in expanded clonotypes. Conclusive comparison of naive and antigen-experienced compartments was prevented by the profiling of bulk unsorted PBMCs. A strong correlation was found between observed TCR beta diversity and the percentage of naive T cells measured by flow cytometry. Estimates of total diversity based on one million sequenced T cells were regarded as lower bounds and as underestimates. Compared with the aged group, the long-lived group had more naive CD4+ T cells, fewer expanded clones and increased TCR diversity, suggesting age selection. Observed TCR beta diversity per million T cells fell roughly linearly with age, and a significant reduction was already apparent by age around 39.

Note on this clonotype: The specificity of this receptor is unknown. The input lacks base qualities; no much larger clone sits a single base away.

To prepare the library, 5' RACE was applied. Sequenced on an Illumina HiSeq 2500. A second PCR of roughly 7 to 11 cycles was run with a J-beta primer mix and a sample-barcoded 5' primer. A template-switch 5' adaptor carrying 12 random nucleotides introduced a unique molecular identifier onto each TCR beta cDNA molecule. Each sample yielded at least 3 million CDR3-containing paired-end reads. All of the RNA was converted into first-strand cDNA using the Mint cDNA synthesis kit, with a TRBC-specific oligonucleotide serving as the primer. All cDNA was treated with uracil-DNA glycosylase and then went through a first 18-cycle PCR with the universal primers M1SS and BC2_uni_R. The original pipeline was this. For normalization, 1 million high-quality reads were randomly selected from each sample, with every read carrying a distinct molecular identifier. Instead of being binned into consensus sequences, reads that shared molecular identifiers were thrown out. MiTCR, run with a Q25 quality threshold and the strictest error-elimination algorithm, handled CDR3 identification, clonotype clustering and error correction. A nonparametric unseen species model using Euler transformation provided a lower-bound estimate of total TCR beta diversity. TCRdb reprocessed the public reads (quality trimming at Q25 with fastp, clone calling with MiXCR) and kept in-frame beta chains. Rows with one shared CDR3 protein collapse into an entry with the most common genes and DNA. These V and J calls are TCRdb output, not the study's own analysis. The sample has approximately 850,000 distinct CDR3 sequences on record, around 42% of them singletons. The top ten hold nearly 20% of the sample.

Systemically healthy Caucasian individuals from Russia, some 40 in total and aged about 6 to 95 years, were included as donors. Around 10 milliliters of peripheral blood were collected from each donor into EDTA-treated Vacutainer tubes. Ficoll-Paque density-gradient centrifugation was used to isolate PBMCs, with at least 6.5 million per sample. Trizol reagent was used to extract total RNA from PBMCs, with at least 6 micrograms per sample. For every donor, an aliquot of PBMCs went through flow cytometry to measure the percentages of naive CD45RAhigh/CD27high T cells. The sample was blood. The receptor comes from a man in his sixties in good health.

CDR3 loop: CAWEPGLAGGARDTQYF. The DNA is TGTGCCTGGGAACCGGGACTAGCGGGAGGTGCGAGAGATACGCAGTATTTT. The sequence is built from TRBV30 and TRBJ2-3, and 15 junction bases match TRBD2. The CDR3 measures 17 amino acids from cysteine to phenylalanine. The retained sequence is limited to the CDR3, 51 bases, with the frame set at the first base. The germline V gene (reference sequence) sets CDR1 to GTSNPN and CDR2 to SVGIG. The germline V end is reduced by 5 bases and the J end by 5 bases; junction bases left unmatched: 11.